Reported below is one T cell receptor (beta chain). The data originate from a study of shared clonotypes between healthy human individuals. The authors split each subset's genomic DNA evenly across several immunoSEQ plates. Produced via immunoSEQ multiplex PCR; TCRdb's table is partial and in-frame only. Of fewer than 600,000 clones in the sample, 70% to 80% were seen once. This CDR3 comprises 12 residues. Trimming removed 7 bases from V and 4 bases from J; junction bases left unmatched: 4. Germline assignment: CDR1 SQVTM and CDR2 ANQGSEA. Unsorted samples drew genomic DNA from tens of millions of PBMCs.

The TCR originated in a woman aged 40 to 55 in good health. Some clones in this sample may be carry-over from other donors' samples. Sequences were obtained from PBMCs. The V and J genes are TRBV29-1 and TRBJ2-1; 7 positions agree with TRBD1. Here the CDR3 reads CSAGQEYNEQFF. CDR3 DNA: TGCAGCGCTGGACAGGAGTACAATGAGCAGTTCTTC.